One sample yielded the 27 T cell receptor beta chains listed below, sequenced in a study of tissue T cells after allogeneic stem cell transplantation. The assay was immunoSEQ multiplex PCR, and TCRdb's table has in-frame clones only and misses some. The sample has approximately 45,000 clones; approximately 70% are singletons. Material for sequencing was sorted cells pooled from one or two spleens. Source of these receptors: a pool of C57BL/6 mice in good health.

With regard to this clone: The gene symbols are mouse symbols. The CDR3 extends 1 residue past the end of the read, so its final part is completed from the germline J gene. The chain employs TRBV13-3 and TRBJ1-4; a weak D match, TRBD1 (5 bases). V was clipped by 3 bases and J by 0 bases, with 6 bases between them. This CDR3 comprises 14 residues. CDR1 and CDR2 from the germline V gene are NNHDY and SYVADS. CDR3 DNA, as far as it was read: TGTGCCAGCAGTGGACAGCTTTCCAACGAAAGATTATTT. Protein: CASSGQLSNERLF. The whole CDR3 reads CASSGQLSNERLFF.

About this clone: Gene names refer to mouse genes. The read falls 1 residue short of the CDR3 end, and the missing part is taken from the germline J gene. The rearrangement links TRBV29 to TRBJ1-5, with no clear D. The CDR3 totals 15 residues. Germline-derived CDR1 and CDR2 are MSHET and SYDVDS. V lost 7 bases and J lost 3, with 16 bases in between. Partial CDR3 DNA: TGTGCTAGCACTTCAACAGACTATCCCAACCAGGCTCCGCTT. Translated: CASTSTDYPNQAPL. The entire CDR3 reads CASTSTDYPNQAPLF.

A word on this clone: The genes are named according to mouse. The CDR3 end falls 1 residue outside the read, so it is completed with the germline J gene. The V and J genes are TRBV3 and TRBJ2-5, with 10 bases matching TRBD1. V shed 5 bases, J shed 6 bases, and the junction held 5 bases outside the gene matches. The CDR3 is 14 residues long. Germline CDR1 reads SNHLY; CDR2 reads FYNGKV (reference sequence). The part of the CDR3 DNA that was read is TGTGCCAGCAGCCGGGACAGGGGAGGGGACACCCAGTAC. Translated, it gives CASSRDRGGDTQY. The entire CDR3 is CASSRDRGGDTQYF.

As for this clone: Mouse gene names and germline throughout. The read terminates 1 residue ahead of where the CDR3 ends, so the germline J gene completes it. The chain links TRBV16 to TRBJ1-3, with 10 bases fitting TRBD1. After removal of 1 base from V and 10 bases from J, the junction contained 4 bases not matched to a gene. CDR3 length equals 14 residues. CDR1 SGHSA and CDR2 FRNQAP come from the germline V gene. The covered CDR3 bases are TGTGCAAGCAGCTTAGGGGGACAGGGGAACACGCTCTAT. As protein: CASSLGGQGNTLY. The full CDR3 protein reads CASSLGGQGNTLYF.

Comment on this clone: Each gene name is a mouse one. Read coverage stops 1 residue before the CDR3 terminus; the germline J gene supplies the remainder. The gene calls are TRBV29 and TRBJ1-4; 8 nucleotides line up with TRBD1. Trimming at V came to 6 bases and at J to 7 bases, leaving 4 bases not matched to a gene. Germline CDR1 is MSHET and CDR2 is SYDVDS. This CDR3 is built from 13 residues. CDR3 DNA, as far as it was read: TGTGCTAGCAGGGGACAGGCGGGCGAAAGATTATTT. This encodes CASRGQAGERLF. The entire CDR3 is CASRGQAGERLFF.

As to this clone: Germline and genes: mouse. The read stops 1 residue short of the end of the CDR3; the missing end is completed from the germline J gene. The chain joins TRBV20 to TRBJ2-2; 7 nucleotides match TRBD2. Germline loops: CDR1 GFQATS, CDR2 STVNSAI. The CDR3 extends over 15 amino acids. V lost 0 bases, J lost 1 base, and 2 bases stayed unmatched. CDR3 region: CGARDWGENTGQLYF. CDR3 DNA, as far as it was read: TGTGGTGCTAGGGATTGGGGGGAAAACACCGGGCAGCTCTAC.

A remark on this clone: Gene names are the mouse ones. The read halts 1 residue ahead of the CDR3 end, with the missing end drawn from the germline J gene. The chain carries TRBV12-2 and TRBJ1-6, with TRBD1 matching 9 bases. TRBJ1-6 is sorted into the ORF group, with uncertain function. This CDR3 comprises 15 residues. V dropped 1 base and J dropped 3; count of bases not matched to a gene: 0. Germline V gene sequence: CDR1 SGHLS, CDR2 HYDKME. CDR3 DNA (partial): TGTGCCAGCTCTCTGACAGGGGGCTATAATTCGCCCCTCTAC. Its translation: CASSLTGGYNSPLY. The whole CDR3 reads CASSLTGGYNSPLYF.

Concerning this clone itself: All gene names here are mouse names. The read comes to an end 1 residue before the CDR3 does, leaving the germline J gene to fill in the end. The chain uses TRBV5 and TRBJ1-6; D may be TRBD1 (6 bases). TRBJ1-6 is an ORF for which the function is uncertain. Trimming took 1 base from V and 3 from J, leaving 10 bases between them. In germline, CDR1 is LGHNA, CDR2 YNLKQL (reference sequence). The CDR3 loop spans 16 amino acids. The CDR3 bases that were read are TGTGCCAGCAGCCAAGGGGAAGGGGGCTATAATTCGCCCCTCTAC. Translating it yields CASSQGEGGYNSPLY. The entire CDR3 is CASSQGEGGYNSPLYF.

Only a few counts were recorded for this clone. Gene names and germline match the mouse. The read halts 1 residue ahead of the CDR3 end, with the missing end drawn from the germline J gene. V is TRBV19 and J is TRBJ2-7; 14 bases match TRBD2. The CDR3 contains 14 residues. Trimming cost V 5 bases and J 6 bases; bases outside gene matches: 4. From germline, CDR1 is FNHDT and CDR2 SITEND (reference sequence). The CDR3 here is CASRGTGGALEQYF. CDR3 bases read: TGTGCCAGCAGAGGGACTGGGGGGGCGCTTGAACAGTAC.

Notes on this clone: Mouse gene names apply. CDR3 amino acids: CASSLGGGRYAEQFF. The CDR3 bases that were read are TGTGCAAGCAGCTTAGGGGGGGGGCGATATGCTGAGCAGTTC. The gene calls are TRBV16 and TRBJ2-1, with 8 bases aligning to TRBD2. The read ends 1 residue early relative to the CDR3; the germline J gene fills the gap. V lost 1 base, J lost 4 bases, and 3 bases stayed unmatched. CDR1 is SGHSA, CDR2 FRNQAP, per germline. There are 15 residues in the CDR3.

Details on this clone: Gene and germline names: mouse. The CDR3 is cut off 1 residue early in the read; its end comes from the germline J gene. This chain uses TRBV5 with TRBJ2-3; 11 bases match TRBD2. The CDR3 runs 15 residues. Germline trimming cut 2 bases from V and 4 bases from J; bases unmatched to any gene: 2. CDR1 LGHNA and CDR2 YNLKQL come from the germline V gene (reference sequence). CDR3 DNA (partial): TGTGCCAGCAGCCAAACACTGGGGGGGCCAGAAACGCTGTAT. Its translation: CASSQTLGGPETLY. In full, the CDR3 reads CASSQTLGGPETLYF.

As for this clone: The genes are named according to mouse. The CDR3 end lies 1 residue beyond the end of the read and is filled in from the germline J gene. This rearrangement joins TRBV13-2 to TRBJ1-1, with 10 bases matching TRBD1. Per the germline V gene, CDR1 is NNHNN and CDR2 is SYGAGS (reference sequence). The CDR3 loop spans 14 amino acids. Germline trimming cut 4 bases from V and 4 bases from J; bases unmatched to any gene: 4. CDR3 sequence reads: CASGQGQGSTEVFF. CDR3 DNA, as far as it was read: TGTGCCAGCGGTCAGGGACAGGGGTCCACAGAAGTCTTC.

Note on this clone: Genes and germline are mouse. The read stops 1 residue short of the end of the CDR3; the missing end is completed from the germline J gene. V and J are TRBV26 and TRBJ2-3; the match to TRBD1 covers 10 bases. Germline CDR1 KGHPV, CDR2 FQNQEV (reference sequence). The CDR3 length is 14 residues. Unmatched junction bases numbered 1, after V lost 6 bases and J lost 1 base. CDR3 DNA, as far as it was read: TGTGCCAGCAGAGGGACAGGGGGTGCAGAAACGCTGTAT. The encoded protein is CASRGTGGAETLY. The whole CDR3 region reads CASRGTGGAETLYF.

About this clone itself: Genes and germline come from the mouse. From the germline J gene comes the end of the CDR3, since the read stops 1 residue before it. J is TRBJ2-5 and V is TRBV5; 9 positions match TRBD1. V lost 4 bases and J lost 0; bases outside the gene matches: 5. The CDR3 spans 16 residues. Germline assignment: CDR1 LGHNA and CDR2 YNLKQL (reference sequence). CDR3 in amino acids: CASSPAGTGNQDTQYF. The sequenced part of the CDR3 DNA is TGTGCCAGCAGCCCAGCCGGGACAGGGAACCAAGACACCCAGTAC.

Turning to this clone: Each gene name is a mouse one. The read gets to within 1 residue of the CDR3 end, and the germline J gene fills in the rest. The chain links TRBV4 to TRBJ2-4; 12 bases match TRBD2. Germline lookup yields CDR1 LGHDT and CDR2 YNNKQL (reference sequence). This CDR3 is built from 16 residues. V was pared by 4 bases and J by 0 bases, with 2 bases of the junction left unmatched. The CDR3 DNA, read in part, is TGTGCCAGCAGCTTGGACTGGGGGGGGAGTCAAAACACCTTGTAC. This sequence encodes CASSLDWGGSQNTLY. The whole CDR3 protein is CASSLDWGGSQNTLYF.

On this clone: The genes are named according to mouse. Coverage ceases 1 residue before the CDR3 finishes, and the germline J gene fills in the end. Distinct nucleotide sequences in the sample also encode this CDR3. The chain is built from TRBV1 and TRBJ2-2; D perhaps matches TRBD2 (6 bases). V was clipped by 0 bases and J by 2 bases, with 7 bases between them. The CDR3 is 15 residues long. Looked up from germline, CDR1 is NSQYPW and CDR2 is LRSPGD (reference sequence). The DNA read from the CDR3 is TGCACCTGCAGTGCAGATTGGGGGAACACCGGGCAGCTCTAC. Translation gives CTCSADWGNTGQLY. The entire CDR3 protein is CTCSADWGNTGQLYF.

Worth noting for this clone: Gene names and germline match the mouse. The read comes to an end 1 residue before the CDR3 does, leaving the germline J gene to fill in the end. This chain uses TRBV1 with TRBJ2-5; the match to TRBD2 covers 7 bases. This CDR3 is 14 amino acids long. V lost 4 bases to trimming and J lost 2 bases; unmatched junction nucleotides: 3. Germline CDR1 reads NSQYPW; CDR2 reads LRSPGD (reference sequence). The sequenced part of the CDR3 DNA is TGCACCTGCAGTGGTCGACTGGGCCAAGACACCCAGTAC. Its protein product is CTCSGRLGQDTQY. The full CDR3 reads CTCSGRLGQDTQYF. Supplemented by reference TRBV1 and TRBJ2-5, the full variable domain reads VTLLEQNPRWRLVPRGQAVNLRCILKNSQYPWMSWYQQDLQKQLQWLFTLRSPGDKEVKSLPGADYLATRVTDTELRLQVANMSQGRTLYCTCSGRLGQDTQYFGPGTRLLVL.

As for this clone: Gene names and germline refer to mouse. The CDR3 bases that were read are TGTGCCAGCAGCTCGACAAATGAACAGTAC. This encodes CASSSTNEQY. The complete CDR3 protein is CASSSTNEQYF. V gene TRBV3 combines with J gene TRBJ2-7; D unclear. Read data end 1 residue before the CDR3 end; the end is taken from the germline J gene. This CDR3 comprises 11 residues. Germline V lookup: CDR1 SNHLY, CDR2 FYNGKV (reference sequence). V was trimmed by 4 bases and J by 5 bases, leaving 6 bases between them. The full variable domain, rest sourced from reference TRBV3 and TRBJ2-7, is GPKVLQIPSHQIIDMGQMVTLNCDPVSNHLYFYWYKQILGQQMEFLVNFYNGKVMEKSKLFKDQFSVERPDGSYFTLKIQPTALEDSAVYFCASSSTNEQYFGPGTRLTVL.

This clone was observed a handful of times. Gene names refer to mouse genes. The CDR3 extends 1 residue past the end of the read, so its final part is completed from the germline J gene. The chain links TRBV13-2 to TRBJ2-7; D unresolved. Trimming shortened V by 3 bases and J by 6 bases, and 7 bases separated the two germline ends. The CDR3 is 11 amino acids. Germline-derived CDR1 and CDR2 are NNHNN and SYGAGS (reference sequence). The CDR3 protein is CASGASLEQYF. The sequenced CDR3 bases are TGTGCCAGCGGTGCCTCTCTTGAACAGTAC.

On this clone itself: Each gene name is a mouse one. The DNA read from the CDR3 is TGTGCCAGCAGCCAAGAGTGGGGGGGGCAAGACACCCAGTAC. Its translation is CASSQEWGGQDTQY. The whole CDR3 protein is CASSQEWGGQDTQYF. V is TRBV2 and J is TRBJ2-5, with 8 bases matching TRBD2. The DNA ends 1 residue before the CDR3 does, and the rest of the CDR3 is filled in from the germline J gene. V was clipped by 0 bases and J by 3 bases; unmatched bases: 2. The CDR3 consists of 15 residues. Germline V lookup: CDR1 LGHNA, CDR2 YSYQKL.

Of note for this clone: The listed genes are named as in mouse. Read sequence stops 1 residue before the CDR3 end, and the germline J gene provides the missing end. V and J are TRBV13-3 and TRBJ2-7; weak D call: TRBD1 (6 bases). The CDR3 has 12 residues. V dropped 4 bases and J dropped 3 bases, with 8 bases sitting between them. Germline assignment: CDR1 NNHDY and CDR2 SYVADS. The sequenced CDR3 bases are TGTGCCAGCAGTCCACAGGGCTATGAACAGTAC. This sequence encodes CASSPQGYEQY. The whole CDR3 sequence is CASSPQGYEQYF.

A single count supports this clone. The gene symbols are mouse symbols. Read sequence stops 1 residue before the CDR3 end, and the germline J gene provides the missing end. Other nucleotide sequences in the sample specify the same CDR3. The rearrangement joins TRBV13-3 to TRBJ2-5, with TRBD2 matching over 7 bases. Germline assignment: CDR1 NNHDY and CDR2 SYVADS. V dropped 5 bases and J dropped 0; count of bases not matched to a gene: 3. The CDR3 length is 14 residues. CDR3 DNA (partial): TGTGCCAGCAGGCTGGGGGTTAACCAAGACACCCAGTAC. Its translation: CASRLGVNQDTQY. The complete CDR3 sequence is CASRLGVNQDTQYF.

On this clone: Gene names follow the mouse nomenclature. The observed sequence ends 1 residue before the CDR3 terminus, with the missing tail filled in from the germline J gene. V gene TRBV15 combines with J gene TRBJ2-4; no reliable D call. V dropped 1 base and J dropped 3 bases, with 5 bases sitting between them. Germline V lookup: CDR1 SGHND, CDR2 FRSKSL. This CDR3 has 13 residues. The part of the CDR3 DNA that was read is TGTGCCAGCAGTTTAGGGCAGCAAAACACCTTGTAC. This sequence encodes CASSLGQQNTLY. In full, the CDR3 reads CASSLGQQNTLYF. Looking up the rest from reference TRBV15 and TRBJ2-4 gives the full variable domain: DAGVTQTPRHEVAEKGQTIILKCEPVSGHNDLFWYRQTKIQGLELLSYFRSKSLMEDGGAFKDRFKAEMLNSSFSTLKIQPTEPKDSAVYLCASSLGQQNTLYFGAGTRLSVL.

On this clone: The genes are named according to mouse. The read comes to an end 1 residue before the CDR3 does, leaving the germline J gene to fill in the end. V and J are TRBV3 and TRBJ2-5; TRBD2 aligns across 12 bases. The ends lost 4 bases at V and 3 bases at J; junction bases unmatched: 2. Germline V lookup: CDR1 SNHLY, CDR2 FYNGKV (reference sequence). This CDR3 spans 15 amino acids. CDR3 loop: CASSSGLGGQDTQYF. The CDR3 DNA, read in part, is TGTGCCAGCAGCTCGGGACTGGGGGGTCAAGACACCCAGTAC. Supplemented by reference TRBV3 and TRBJ2-5, the full variable domain reads GPKVLQIPSHQIIDMGQMVTLNCDPVSNHLYFYWYKQILGQQMEFLVNFYNGKVMEKSKLFKDQFSVERPDGSYFTLKIQPTALEDSAVYFCASSSGLGGQDTQYFGPGTRLLVL.

As regards this clone: Gene names follow the mouse nomenclature. The CDR3 end falls 1 residue outside the read, so it is completed with the germline J gene. The chain carries TRBV12-2 and TRBJ2-5; 7 bases match TRBD2. There are 14 residues in the CDR3. J gave up 1 base and V 1 base, and 1 base lay outside the gene matches. Germline V gene sequence: CDR1 SGHLS, CDR2 HYDKME. The CDR3 sequence: CASSLGGYQDTQYF. The covered CDR3 bases are TGTGCCAGCTCTCTGGGGGGGTACCAAGACACCCAGTAC.

A word on this clone: Mouse germline and gene names are used. The DNA ends 1 residue before the CDR3 does, and the rest of the CDR3 is filled in from the germline J gene. Other nucleotide sequences in the sample specify the same CDR3. The chain recombines TRBV13-2 with TRBJ2-7, with 7 bases lining up with TRBD2. The CDR3 loop spans 13 amino acids. Looked up from germline, CDR1 is NNHNN and CDR2 is SYGAGS (reference sequence). V was clipped by 2 bases and J by 3 bases; unmatched bases: 2. CDR3 DNA, as far as it was read: TGTGCCAGCGGTGAAGACTGGGTCTATGAACAGTAC. Protein product: CASGEDWVYEQY. The entire CDR3 reads CASGEDWVYEQYF.

Concerning this clone: Here the gene names and germline are mouse. The read terminates 1 residue before the CDR3 end, so the remaining end is supplied by the germline J gene. The V and J genes are TRBV1 and TRBJ2-2, with D hard to call. Trimming pared 1 base from V and 3 bases from J, leaving 3 bases between. The germline V gene has CDR1 NSQYPW and CDR2 LRSPGD (reference sequence). The CDR3 is 13 residues long. CDR3 sequence: CTCSAADTGQLYF. The sequenced part of the CDR3 DNA is TGCACCTGCAGTGCAGCGGACACCGGGCAGCTCTAC.